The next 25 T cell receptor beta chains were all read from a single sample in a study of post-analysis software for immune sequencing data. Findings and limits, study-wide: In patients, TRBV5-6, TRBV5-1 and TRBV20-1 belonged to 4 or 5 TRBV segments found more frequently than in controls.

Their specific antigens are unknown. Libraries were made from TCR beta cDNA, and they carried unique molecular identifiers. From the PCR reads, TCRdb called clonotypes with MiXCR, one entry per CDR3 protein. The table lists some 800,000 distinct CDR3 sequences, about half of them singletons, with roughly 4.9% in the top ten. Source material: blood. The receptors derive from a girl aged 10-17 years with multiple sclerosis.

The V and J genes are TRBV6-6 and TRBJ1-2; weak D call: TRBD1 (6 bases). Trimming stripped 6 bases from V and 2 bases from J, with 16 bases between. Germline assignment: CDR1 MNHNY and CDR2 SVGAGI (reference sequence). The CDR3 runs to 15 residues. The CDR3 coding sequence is TGTGCCAGCAGGGTCGGGGGCCCTCACAACTATGGCTACACCTTC. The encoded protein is CASRVGGPHNYGYTF.

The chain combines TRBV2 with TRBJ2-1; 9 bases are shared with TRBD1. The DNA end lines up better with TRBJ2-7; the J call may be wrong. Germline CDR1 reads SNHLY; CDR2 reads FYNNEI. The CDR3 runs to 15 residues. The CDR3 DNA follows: TGTGCCAGCAGCGACTTCGGACAGGGGTTGAGGGAGCAGTACTTC. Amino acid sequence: CASSDFGQGLREQYF.

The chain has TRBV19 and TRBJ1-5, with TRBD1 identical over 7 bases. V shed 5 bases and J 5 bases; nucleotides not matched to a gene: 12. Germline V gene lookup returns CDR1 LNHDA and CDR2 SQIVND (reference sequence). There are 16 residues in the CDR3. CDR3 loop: CASSPRLGTAHQPQHF. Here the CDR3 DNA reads TGTGCCAGTAGTCCCAGACTCGGGACAGCTCATCAGCCCCAGCATTTT. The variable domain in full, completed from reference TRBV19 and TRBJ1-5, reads DGGITQSPKYLFRKEGQNVTLSCEQNLNHDAMYWYRQDPGQGLRLIYYSQIVNDFQKGDIAEGYSVSREKKESFPLTVTSAQKNPTAFYLCASSPRLGTAHQPQHFGDGTRLSIL.

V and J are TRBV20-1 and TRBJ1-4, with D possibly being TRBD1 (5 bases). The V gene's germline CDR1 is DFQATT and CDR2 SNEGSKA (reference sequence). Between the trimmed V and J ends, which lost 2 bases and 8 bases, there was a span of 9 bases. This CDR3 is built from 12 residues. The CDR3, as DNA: TGCAGTGCTAGACCGGAGGGGGAAAAACTGTTTTTT. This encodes CSARPEGEKLFF.

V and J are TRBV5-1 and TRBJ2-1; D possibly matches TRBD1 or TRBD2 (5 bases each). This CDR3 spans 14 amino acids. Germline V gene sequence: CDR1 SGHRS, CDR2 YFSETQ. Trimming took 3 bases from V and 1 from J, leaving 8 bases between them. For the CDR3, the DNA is TGCGCCAGCAGCTGGGACCAATCCTACAATGAGCAGTTCTTC. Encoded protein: CASSWDQSYNEQFF.

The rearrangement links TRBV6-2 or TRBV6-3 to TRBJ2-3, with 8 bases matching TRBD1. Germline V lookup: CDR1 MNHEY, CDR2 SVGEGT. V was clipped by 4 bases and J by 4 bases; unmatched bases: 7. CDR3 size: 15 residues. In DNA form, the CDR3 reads TGTGCCAGCAGTTCGCAGGGGGCTTATGCAGATACGCAGTATTTT. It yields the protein CASSSQGAYADTQYF.

The CDR3 bases are TGTGCCAGCAGCGTCGACCCAGTCGGGCCCCCAGGAAACATTCAGTACTTC. Translated: CASSVDPVGPPGNIQYF. This rearrangement joins TRBV9 to TRBJ2-7; D is uncertain. Near its end, the DNA agrees better with TRBJ2-4, so the J call may be wrong. The CDR3 length is 17 residues. The germline V gene has CDR1 SGDLS and CDR2 YYNGEE.

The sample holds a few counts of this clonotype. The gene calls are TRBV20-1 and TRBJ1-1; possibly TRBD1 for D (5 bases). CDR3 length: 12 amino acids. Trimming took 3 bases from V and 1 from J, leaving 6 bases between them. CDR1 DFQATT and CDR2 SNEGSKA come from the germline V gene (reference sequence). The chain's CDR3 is CSASQGNTEAFF. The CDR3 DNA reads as TGCAGTGCTAGTCAGGGGAACACTGAAGCTTTCTTT.

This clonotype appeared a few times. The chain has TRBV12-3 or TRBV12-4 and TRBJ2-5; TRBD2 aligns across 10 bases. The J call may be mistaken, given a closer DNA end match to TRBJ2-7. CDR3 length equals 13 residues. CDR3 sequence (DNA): TGTGCCAGCAGTTCCAGCGGGAGGGACGAGCAGTACTTC. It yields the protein CASSSSGRDEQYF.

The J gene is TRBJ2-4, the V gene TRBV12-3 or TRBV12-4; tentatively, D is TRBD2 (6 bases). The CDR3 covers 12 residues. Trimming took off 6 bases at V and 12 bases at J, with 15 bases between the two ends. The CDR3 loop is CASSRGEVRQYF. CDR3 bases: TGTGCCAGCAGCCGCGGGGAGGTGCGTCAGTACTTC.

The CDR3 DNA sequence: TGTGCCAGCAGCCGGGGACTAGCGGGAGATGGGACCGGGGAGCTGTTTTTT. Translating it yields CASSRGLAGDGTGELFF. The rearrangement links TRBV9 to TRBJ2-2; 14 nucleotides line up with TRBD2. Germline CDR1 SGDLS, CDR2 YYNGEE. V was clipped by 4 bases and J by 5 bases; unmatched bases: 7. The CDR3 is 17 amino acids.

CDR3 sequence reads: CAWSVIADGFYEQYF. CDR3 sequence (DNA): TGTGCCTGGAGTGTCATAGCGGATGGGTTCTACGAGCAGTACTTC. J is TRBJ2-7 and V is TRBV30; D might be TRBD2 (6 bases). The CDR3 covers 15 residues. The germline V and J ends were trimmed by 0 bases and 3 bases, with 15 bases remaining between them. Per the germline V gene, CDR1 is GTSNPN and CDR2 is SVGIG (reference sequence).

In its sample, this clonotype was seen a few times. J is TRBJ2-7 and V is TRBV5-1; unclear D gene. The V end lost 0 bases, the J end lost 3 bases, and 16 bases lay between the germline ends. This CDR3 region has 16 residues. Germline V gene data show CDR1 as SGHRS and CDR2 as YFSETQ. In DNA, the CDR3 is TGCGCCAGCAGCTTGGGGACCCCTGGCCTCTTCTACGAGCAGTACTTC. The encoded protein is CASSLGTPGLFYEQYF.

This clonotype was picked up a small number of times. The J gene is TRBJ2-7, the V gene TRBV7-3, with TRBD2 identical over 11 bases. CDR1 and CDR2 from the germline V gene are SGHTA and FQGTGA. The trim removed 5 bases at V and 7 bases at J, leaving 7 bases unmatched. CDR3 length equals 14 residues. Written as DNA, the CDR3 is TGTGCCAGCAGCGCACTAGCGGGGGCTAGTGAGCAGTACTTC. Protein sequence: CASSALAGASEQYF.

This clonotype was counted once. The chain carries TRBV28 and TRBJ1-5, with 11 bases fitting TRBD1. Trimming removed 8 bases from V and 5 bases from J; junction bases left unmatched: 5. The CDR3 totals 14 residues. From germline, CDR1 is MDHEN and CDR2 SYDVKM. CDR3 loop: CASCWDRGYQPQHF. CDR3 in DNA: TGTGCCAGCTGCTGGGACAGGGGGTATCAGCCCCAGCATTTT.

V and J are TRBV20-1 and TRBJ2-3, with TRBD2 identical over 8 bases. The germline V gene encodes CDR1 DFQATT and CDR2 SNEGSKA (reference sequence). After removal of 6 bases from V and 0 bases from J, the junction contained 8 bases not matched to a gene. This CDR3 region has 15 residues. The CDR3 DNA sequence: TGCAGTGCCAGCGGACTAGCAGCTAGCACAGATACGCAGTATTTT. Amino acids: CSASGLAASTDTQYF.

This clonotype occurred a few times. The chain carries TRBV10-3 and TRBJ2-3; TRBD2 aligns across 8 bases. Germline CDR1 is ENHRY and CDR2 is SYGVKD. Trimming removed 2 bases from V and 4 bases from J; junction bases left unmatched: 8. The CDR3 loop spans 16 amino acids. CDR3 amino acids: CAISEPAGGSADTQYF. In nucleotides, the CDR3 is TGTGCCATCAGTGAGCCCGCGGGGGGCTCTGCAGATACGCAGTATTTT.

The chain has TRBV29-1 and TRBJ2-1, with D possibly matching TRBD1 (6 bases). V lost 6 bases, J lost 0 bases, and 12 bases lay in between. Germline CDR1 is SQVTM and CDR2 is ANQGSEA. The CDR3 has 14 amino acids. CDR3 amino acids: CSVGQLFSYNEQFF. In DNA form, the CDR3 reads TGCAGCGTAGGACAGCTCTTCTCCTACAATGAGCAGTTCTTC.

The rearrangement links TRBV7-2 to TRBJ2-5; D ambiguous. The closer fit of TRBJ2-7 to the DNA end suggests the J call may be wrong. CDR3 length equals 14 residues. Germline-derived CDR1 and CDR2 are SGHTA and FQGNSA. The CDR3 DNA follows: TGTGCCAGCAGCTTACCCCTGTCCACCACCGAGCAGTACTTC. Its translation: CASSLPLSTTEQYF.

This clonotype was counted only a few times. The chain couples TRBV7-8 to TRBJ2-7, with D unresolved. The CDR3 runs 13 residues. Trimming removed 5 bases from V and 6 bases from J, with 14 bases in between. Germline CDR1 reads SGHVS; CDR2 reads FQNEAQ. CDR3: CASSADGMGEQYF. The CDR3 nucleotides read TGTGCCAGCAGCGCAGACGGCATGGGCGAGCAGTACTTC.

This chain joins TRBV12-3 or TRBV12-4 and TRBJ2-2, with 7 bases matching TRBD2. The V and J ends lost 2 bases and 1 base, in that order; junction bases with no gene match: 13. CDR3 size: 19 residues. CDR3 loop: CASSLSPQRSGMNTGELFF. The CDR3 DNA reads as TGTGCCAGCAGTTTATCCCCACAACGGAGCGGGATGAACACCGGGGAGCTGTTTTTT.

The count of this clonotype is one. The CDR3 DNA follows: TGTGCCAGCAGAGTACAGGATGCAAGCTCTGGGGCCAACGTCCTGACTTTC. Translating it yields CASRVQDASSGANVLTF. J is TRBJ2-6 and V is TRBV27; TRBD1 might be the D (5 bases). The V gene lost 6 bases and the J gene lost 0 bases, with 15 bases spanning the gap. The CDR3 runs to 17 residues. Per germline, CDR1 MNHEY and CDR2 SMNVEV (reference sequence).

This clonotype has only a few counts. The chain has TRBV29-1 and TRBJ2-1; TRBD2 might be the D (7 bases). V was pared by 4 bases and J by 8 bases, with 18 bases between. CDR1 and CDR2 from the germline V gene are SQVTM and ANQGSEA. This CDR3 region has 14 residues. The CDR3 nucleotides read TGCAGCGTTGTAGAACGGGGGGCCATCGATGAGCAGTTCTTC. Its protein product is CSVVERGAIDEQFF.

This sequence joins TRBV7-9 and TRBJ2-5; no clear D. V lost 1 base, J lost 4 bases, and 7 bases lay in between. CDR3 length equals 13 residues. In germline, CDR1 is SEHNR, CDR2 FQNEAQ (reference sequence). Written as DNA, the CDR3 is TGTGCCAGCAGCTTAGGATGGGCAGAGACCCAGTACTTC. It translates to CASSLGWAETQYF.

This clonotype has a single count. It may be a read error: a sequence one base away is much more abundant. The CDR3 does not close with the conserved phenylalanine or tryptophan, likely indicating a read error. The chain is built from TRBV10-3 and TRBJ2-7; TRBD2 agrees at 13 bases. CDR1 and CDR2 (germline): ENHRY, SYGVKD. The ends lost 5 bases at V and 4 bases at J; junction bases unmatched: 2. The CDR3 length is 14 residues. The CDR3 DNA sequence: TGTGCCATCAGTAGACTAGCGGGAGGTTACGAGCAGTACTTG. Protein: CAISRLAGGYEQYL.